These T cell receptor beta chains were read from a single sample in a study of cytomegalovirus exposure and HLA in healthy donors. Clones were sequenced by immunoSEQ multiplex PCR, and TCRdb holds only the in-frame ones, with some missing. Of 100,000 to 150,000 clones listed, 8% to 11% are singletons. Sequencing was done on a sample of PBMCs. These receptors originate from a woman aged 18-29 years in good health and CMV-seropositive. CDR3s include the opening cysteine and the closing phenylalanine or tryptophan.

cdr3_length	v_call	j_call	cdr3_aa
18	TRBV15	TRBJ2-5	CATSRGSGGRGAGETQYF
14	TRBV6-5	TRBJ2-7	CASRNPGTGNEQYF
18	TRBV6-1	TRBJ1-1	CASSEAARLRGMGTEAFF
11	TRBV10-3	TRBJ1-2	CAINTGDGYTF
11	TRBV11-2	TRBJ2-5	CASSARETQYF
17	TRBV11-3	TRBJ2-3	CASSPGLSEGSTDTQYF
16	TRBV4-1	TRBJ1-2	CASSQDPTYRGDGYTF
13	TRBV6-5	TRBJ2-5	CASSYYGGETQYF
14	TRBV7-9	TRBJ2-7	CASSLAGVTYEQYF
14	TRBV6-5	TRBJ1-1	CASTALGTNTEAFF
13	TRBV6-6	TRBJ1-2	CASKGEANYGYTF
12	TRBV2	TRBJ1-1	CASLEGNTEAFF
15	TRBV7-9	TRBJ2-1	CASSLSGSAYNEQFF
15	TRBV6-5	TRBJ2-7	CASSQSVGGIGEQYF
12	TRBV5-1	TRBJ2-1	CASSAQGNEQFF
15	TRBV5-4	TRBJ2-3	CASSLGQGGTDTQYF
13	TRBV27	TRBJ2-1	CATSVQGPNEQFF
13	TRBV19	TRBJ2-3	CASSTTGRDTQYF
13	TRBV6-1	TRBJ1-5	CASSESVVQPQHF
16	TRBV5-1	TRBJ2-1	CASSIGAGANLNEQFF
15	TRBV7-9	TRBJ1-1	CASSSPSRGESEAFF
14	TRBV15	TRBJ1-2	CATSSYGTVYGYTF
15	TRBV7-9	TRBJ1-4	CASSRKWGLNEKLFF
15	TRBV10-3	TRBJ2-7	CAISGATKQGYEQYF
15	TRBV5-1	TRBJ2-7	CASQTGTGGNNEQYF
13	TRBV6-1	TRBJ2-2	CAGSAVRTGELFF
15	TRBV7-9	TRBJ1-3	CASSSRWSIRNTIYF
15	TRBV4-1	TRBJ2-7	CASSQARGSSYEQYF
15	TRBV5-6	TRBJ1-2	CASSLVGTVSYGYTF
13	TRBV13	TRBJ2-7	CASSLAPSYEQYF
16	TRBV18	TRBJ2-3	CASSPPGSGITDTQYF
16	TRBV19	TRBJ2-1	CASSTPILDSYNEQFF
13	TRBV7-3	TRBJ2-5	CASSFSSGETQYF
11	TRBV29-1	TRBJ2-5	CSGRQGETQYF
12	TRBV5-6	TRBJ2-3	CASSSLEDTQYF
16	TRBV19	TRBJ1-3	CASSPRTGGSGNTIYF
13	TRBV29-1	TRBJ2-7	CSVGTGNDHEQYF
14	TRBV30	TRBJ1-2	CAWSVGGNSYGYTF
10	TRBV11-3	TRBJ1-1	CASDRVEAFF
14	TRBV28	TRBJ2-1	CASSPPLDYNEQFF
15	TRBV6-5	TRBJ2-7	CASSSLKAGSYEQYF
13	TRBV27	TRBJ1-2	CASSLKGAYGYTF
14	TRBV25-1	TRBJ1-2	CASSDSLKAYGYTF
13	TRBV27	TRBJ1-1	CASSRGGDTEAFF
15	TRBV28	TRBJ2-3	CASSTGTARTDTQYF
12	TRBV29-1	TRBJ2-5	CSVVAGGETQYF
13	TRBV28	TRBJ2-1	CASSFFHHNEQFF
18	TRBV29-1	TRBJ2-3	CSVEVIIGLADNTDAQYF
15	TRBV5-1	TRBJ2-3	CASSQDYQTSYTQYF
17	TRBV4-2	TRBJ2-3	CASSQVLAGVGTDTQYF
15	TRBV2	TRBJ2-1	CASSEPSGAFIWGVF
14	TRBV6-5	TRBJ1-1	CASTQPHTGSEAFF
17	TRBV7-8	TRBJ2-1	CASSFKALAGSYNEQFF
17	TRBV7-2	TRBJ2-3	CASSLVGQTTSTDTQYF
13	TRBV7-9	TRBJ2-1	CASSLQGVSEQFF